The text below deals with one TCR beta chain. The V segment lost 3 bases and the J segment 8 bases; nucleotides outside the gene matches: 19. The CDR3 length is 20 residues. The germline CDR1 and CDR2 sequences are MNHEY and SMNVEV (reference sequence). Clones were read by immunoSEQ multiplex PCR, and TCRdb kept only the in-frame ones, dropping some. The sample records about 35,000 clones, about 92% being singletons. This entry comes from a study of T cell changes during pregnancy in multiple sclerosis. The chain is built from TRBV27 and TRBJ2-1; 13 bases line up with TRBD2. Sequencing was performed on CD4+ T cells from peripheral blood mononuclear cells, taken in the first trimester of pregnancy. This TCR came from a female donor with multiple sclerosis, enrolled in a pregnancy study. This chain's CDR3 is CASSFSGLYGTSGMEDEQFF. The DNA of the CDR3 is TGTGCCAGCAGTTTCTCGGGTCTTTACGGGACTAGCGGGATGGAAGATGAGCAGTTCTTC.